Presented here are 3 T cell receptor beta chains from one specimen sequenced in a study of shared clonotypes between healthy human individuals. Clones were sequenced by immunoSEQ multiplex PCR, and TCRdb holds only the in-frame ones, with some missing. The sample lists more than 500,000 clones; about 96% were seen once. The specimen sequenced was naive CD4+ T cells sorted from blood. This sample's subset: CD45RA+ positively selected. These receptor sequences come from a woman in her twenties or thirties in good health.

The rearrangement joins TRBV29-1 to TRBJ1-1; D is unresolved. Trimming shortened V by 6 bases and J by 0 bases, and 14 bases separated the two germline ends. The germline V gene encodes CDR1 SQVTM and CDR2 ANQGSEA. The CDR3 covers 14 residues. CDR3 region: CSVIPSPVNTEAFF. The CDR3 coding sequence is TGCAGCGTCATACCGTCCCCGGTGAACACTGAAGCTTTCTTT. The full variable domain, with the rest looked up from reference TRBV29-1 and TRBJ1-1, is SAVISQKPSRDICQRGTSLTIQCQVDSQVTMMFWYRQQPGQSLTLIATANQGSEATYESGFVIDKFPISRPNLTFSTLTVSNMSPEDSSIYLCSVIPSPVNTEAFFGQGTRLTVV.

The chain uses TRBV2 and TRBJ2-7, with 15 bases aligning to TRBD2. Germline V lookup: CDR1 SNHLY, CDR2 FYNNEI. The CDR3 has 15 residues. Germline trimming cut 6 bases from V and 6 bases from J; bases unmatched to any gene: 6. As DNA, the CDR3 is TGTGCCAGCAGGGTGGGACTAGCGGGAGGCGGCGAGCAGTACTTC. Its protein is CASRVGLAGGGEQYF.

This clone came up once. J is TRBJ2-7 and V is TRBV28; TRBD2 matches 9 bases. Trimming removed 8 bases from V and 2 bases from J; junction bases left unmatched: 7. CDR1 MDHEN and CDR2 SYDVKM come from the germline V gene. The CDR3 is 14 amino acids. CDR3 loop: CASSVGLAPYEQYF. Written as DNA, the CDR3 is TGTGCCAGCTCGGTTGGACTAGCGCCCTACGAGCAGTACTTC.